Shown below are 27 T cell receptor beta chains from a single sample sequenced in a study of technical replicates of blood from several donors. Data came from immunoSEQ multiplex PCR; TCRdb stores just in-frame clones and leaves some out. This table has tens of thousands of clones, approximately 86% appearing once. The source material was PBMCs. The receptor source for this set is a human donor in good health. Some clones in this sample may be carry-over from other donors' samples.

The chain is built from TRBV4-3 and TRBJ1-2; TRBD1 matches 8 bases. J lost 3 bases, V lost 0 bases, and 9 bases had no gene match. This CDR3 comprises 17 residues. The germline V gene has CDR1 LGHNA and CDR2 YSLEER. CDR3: CASSQDWGLTGDYGYTF. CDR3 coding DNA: TGCGCCAGCAGCCAAGATTGGGGTCTGACAGGGGACTATGGCTACACCTTC.

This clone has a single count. The CDR3 DNA reads TGTGCCAGCAGTGATAGCGGGAGTGTTGCAGATACGCAGTATTTT. Translation gives CASSDSGSVADTQYF. The chain combines TRBV6-4 with TRBJ2-3; TRBD2 aligns across 9 bases. CDR3 size: 15 residues. V lost 3 bases, J lost 4 bases, and 5 bases stayed unmatched. The germline V gene encodes CDR1 MRHNA and CDR2 SNTAGT.

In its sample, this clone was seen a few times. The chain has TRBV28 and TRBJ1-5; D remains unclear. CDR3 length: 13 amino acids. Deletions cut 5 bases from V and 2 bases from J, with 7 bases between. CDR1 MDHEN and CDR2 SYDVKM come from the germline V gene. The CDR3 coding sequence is TGTGCCAGCAGTGAGGTTGGCAATCAGCCCCAGCATTTT. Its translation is CASSEVGNQPQHF. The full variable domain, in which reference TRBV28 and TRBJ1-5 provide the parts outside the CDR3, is DVKVTQSSRYLVKRTGEKVFLECVQDMDHENMFWYRQDPGLGLRLIYFSYDVKMKEKGDIPEGYSVSREKKERFSLILESASTNQTSMYLCASSEVGNQPQHFGDGTRLSIL.

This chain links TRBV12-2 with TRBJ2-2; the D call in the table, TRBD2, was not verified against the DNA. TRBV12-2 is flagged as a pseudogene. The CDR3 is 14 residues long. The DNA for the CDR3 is TGTGCAAGTCGCGAGCGGGGGGCCCGCGGGGAGCTGTTTTTT. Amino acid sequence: CASRERGARGELFF.

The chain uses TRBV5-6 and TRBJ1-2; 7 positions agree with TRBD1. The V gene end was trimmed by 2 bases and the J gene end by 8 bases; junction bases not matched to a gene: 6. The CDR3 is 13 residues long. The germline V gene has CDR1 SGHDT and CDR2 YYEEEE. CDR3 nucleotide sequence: TGTGCCAGCAGCTTTAAGGGGGCGCAGGGCTACACCTTC. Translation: CASSFKGAQGYTF.

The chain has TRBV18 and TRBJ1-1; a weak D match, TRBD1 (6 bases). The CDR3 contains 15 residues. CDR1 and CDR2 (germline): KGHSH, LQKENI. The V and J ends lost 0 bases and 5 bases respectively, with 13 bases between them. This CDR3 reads CASSPPGRGGTEAFF. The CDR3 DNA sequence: TGTGCCAGCTCACCACCGGGCAGGGGTGGGACTGAAGCTTTCTTT.

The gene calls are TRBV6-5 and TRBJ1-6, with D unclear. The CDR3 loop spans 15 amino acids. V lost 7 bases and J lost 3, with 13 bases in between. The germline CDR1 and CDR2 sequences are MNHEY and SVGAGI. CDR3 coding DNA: TGTGCCAGCACCACGGACGGGAGCTATAATTCACCCCTCCACTTT. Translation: CASTTDGSYNSPLHF.

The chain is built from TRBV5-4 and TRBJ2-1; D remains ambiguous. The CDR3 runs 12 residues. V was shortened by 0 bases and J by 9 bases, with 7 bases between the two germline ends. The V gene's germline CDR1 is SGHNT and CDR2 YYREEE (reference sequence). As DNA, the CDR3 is TGTGCCAGCAGCTTGGGGGCCGGTGAGCAGTTCTTC. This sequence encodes CASSLGAGEQFF.

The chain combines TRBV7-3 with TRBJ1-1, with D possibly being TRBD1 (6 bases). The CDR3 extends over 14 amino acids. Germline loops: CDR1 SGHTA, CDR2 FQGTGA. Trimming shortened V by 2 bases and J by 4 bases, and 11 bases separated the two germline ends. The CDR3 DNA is TGTGCCAGCAGCTTACAGGGGTTGAGCACTGAAGCTTTCTTT. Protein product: CASSLQGLSTEAFF.

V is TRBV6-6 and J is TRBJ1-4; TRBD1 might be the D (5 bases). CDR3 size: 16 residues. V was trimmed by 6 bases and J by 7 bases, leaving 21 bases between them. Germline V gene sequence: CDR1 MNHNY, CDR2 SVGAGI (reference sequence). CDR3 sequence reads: CASRRDGGDRFEKLFF. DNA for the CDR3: TGTGCCAGCAGGCGAGATGGGGGGGATCGGTTTGAAAAACTGTTTTTT.

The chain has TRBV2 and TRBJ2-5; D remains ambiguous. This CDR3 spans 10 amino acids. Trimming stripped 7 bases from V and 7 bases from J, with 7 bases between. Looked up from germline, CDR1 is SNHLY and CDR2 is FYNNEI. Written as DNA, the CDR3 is TGTGCCAGCATGGCGGCGACCCAGTACTTC. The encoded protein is CASMAATQYF. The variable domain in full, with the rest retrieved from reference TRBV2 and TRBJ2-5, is EPEVTQTPSHQVTQMGQEVILRCVPISNHLYFYWYRQILGQKVEFLVSFYNNEISEKSEIFDDQFSVERPDGSNFTLKIRSTKLEDSAMYFCASMAATQYFGPGTRLLVL.

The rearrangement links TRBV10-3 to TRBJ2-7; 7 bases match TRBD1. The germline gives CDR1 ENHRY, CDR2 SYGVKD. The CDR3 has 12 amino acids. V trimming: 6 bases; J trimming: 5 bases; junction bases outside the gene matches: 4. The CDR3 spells CAIRGTDHEQYF. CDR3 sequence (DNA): TGTGCCATCAGAGGGACAGACCACGAGCAGTACTTC.

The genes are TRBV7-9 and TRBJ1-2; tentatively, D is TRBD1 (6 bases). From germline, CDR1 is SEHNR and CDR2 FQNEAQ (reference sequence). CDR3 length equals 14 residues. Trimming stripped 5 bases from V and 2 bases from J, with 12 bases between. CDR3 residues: CASSRSDRNYGYTF. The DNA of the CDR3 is TGTGCCAGCAGCCGGTCGGACAGAAACTATGGCTACACCTTC.

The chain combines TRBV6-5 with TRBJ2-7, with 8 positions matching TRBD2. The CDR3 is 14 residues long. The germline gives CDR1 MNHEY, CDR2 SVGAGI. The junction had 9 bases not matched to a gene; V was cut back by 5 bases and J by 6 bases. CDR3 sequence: CASSKTSGSSEQYF. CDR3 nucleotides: TGTGCCAGCAGTAAAACTAGCGGATCGTCCGAGCAGTACTTC.

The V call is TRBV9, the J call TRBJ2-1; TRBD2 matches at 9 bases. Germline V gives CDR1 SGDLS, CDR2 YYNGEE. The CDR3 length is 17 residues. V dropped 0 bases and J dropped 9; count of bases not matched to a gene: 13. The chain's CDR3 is CASSVDLAGAATGEQFF. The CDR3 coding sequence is TGTGCCAGCAGCGTAGATTTAGCGGGAGCGGCGACGGGTGAGCAGTTCTTC.

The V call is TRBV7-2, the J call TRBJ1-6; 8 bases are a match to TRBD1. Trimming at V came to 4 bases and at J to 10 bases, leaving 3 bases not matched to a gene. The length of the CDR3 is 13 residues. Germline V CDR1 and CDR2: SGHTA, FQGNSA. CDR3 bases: TGTGCCAGCAGCTCGGACAGGGACTCACCCCTCCACTTT. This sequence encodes CASSSDRDSPLHF.

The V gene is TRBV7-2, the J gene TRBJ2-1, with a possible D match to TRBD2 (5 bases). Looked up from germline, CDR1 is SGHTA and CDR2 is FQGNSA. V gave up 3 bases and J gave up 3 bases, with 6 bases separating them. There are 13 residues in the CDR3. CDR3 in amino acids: CASSFRDYNEQFF. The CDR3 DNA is TGTGCCAGCAGCTTCCGGGACTACAATGAGCAGTTCTTC. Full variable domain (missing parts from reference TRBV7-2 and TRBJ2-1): GAGVSQSPSNKVTEKGKDVELRCDPISGHTALYWYRQSLGQGLEFLIYFQGNSAPDKSGLPSDRFSAERTGGSVSTLTIQRTQQEDSAVYLCASSFRDYNEQFFGPGTRLTVL.

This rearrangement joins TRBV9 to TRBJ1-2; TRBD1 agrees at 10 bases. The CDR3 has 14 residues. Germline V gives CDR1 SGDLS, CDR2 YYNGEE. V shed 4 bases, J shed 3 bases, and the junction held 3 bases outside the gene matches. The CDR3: CASSRDRGDYGYTF. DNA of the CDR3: TGTGCCAGCAGCCGGGACAGGGGCGACTATGGCTACACCTTC.

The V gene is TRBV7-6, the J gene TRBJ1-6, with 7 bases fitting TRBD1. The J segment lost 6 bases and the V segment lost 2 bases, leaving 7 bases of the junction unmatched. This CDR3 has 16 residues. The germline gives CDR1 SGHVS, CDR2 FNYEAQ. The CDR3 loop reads CASSLRQGGGNSPLHF. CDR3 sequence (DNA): TGTGCCAGCAGCTTAAGACAGGGAGGTGGTAATTCACCCCTCCACTTT.

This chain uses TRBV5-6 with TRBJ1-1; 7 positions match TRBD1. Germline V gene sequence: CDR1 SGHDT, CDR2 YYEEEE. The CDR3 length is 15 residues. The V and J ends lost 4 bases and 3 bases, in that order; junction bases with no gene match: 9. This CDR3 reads CASSMVDRYYTEAFF. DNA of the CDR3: TGTGCCAGCAGCATGGTGGACAGGTACTACACTGAAGCTTTCTTT.

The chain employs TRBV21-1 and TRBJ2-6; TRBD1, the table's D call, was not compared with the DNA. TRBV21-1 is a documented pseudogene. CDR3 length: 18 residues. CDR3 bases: TGTGCCAGCAGCATGGACAGTCCACCTCTCTCTGGGGCCAACGTCCTGACTTTC. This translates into CASSMDSPPLSGANVLTF.

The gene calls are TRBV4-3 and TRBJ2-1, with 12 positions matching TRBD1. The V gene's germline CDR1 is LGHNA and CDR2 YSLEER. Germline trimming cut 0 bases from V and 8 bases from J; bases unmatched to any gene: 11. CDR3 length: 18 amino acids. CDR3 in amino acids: CASSQDLAWGQGAYEQFF. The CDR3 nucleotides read TGCGCCAGCAGCCAAGATCTGGCGTGGGGACAGGGGGCCTATGAGCAGTTCTTC.

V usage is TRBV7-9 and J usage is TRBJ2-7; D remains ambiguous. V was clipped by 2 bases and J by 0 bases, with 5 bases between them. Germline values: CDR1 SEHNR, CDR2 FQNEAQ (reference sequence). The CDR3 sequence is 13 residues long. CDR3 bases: TGTGCCAGCAGCTTACTTCCCTCCTACGAGCAGTACTTC. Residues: CASSLLPSYEQYF.

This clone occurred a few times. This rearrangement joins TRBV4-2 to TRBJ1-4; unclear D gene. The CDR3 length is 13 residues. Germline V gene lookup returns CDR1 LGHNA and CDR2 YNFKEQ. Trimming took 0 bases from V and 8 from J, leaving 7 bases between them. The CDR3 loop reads CASSQDELEKLFF. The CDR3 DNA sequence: TGTGCCAGCAGCCAAGACGAGCTGGAAAAACTGTTTTTT.

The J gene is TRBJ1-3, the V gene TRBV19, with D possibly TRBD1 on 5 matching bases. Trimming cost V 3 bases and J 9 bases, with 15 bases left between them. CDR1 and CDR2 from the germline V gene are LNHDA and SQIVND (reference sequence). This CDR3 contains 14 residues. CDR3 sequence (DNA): TGTGCCAGTAGTATCGGAGCAGGGTCAGTCACCATATATTTT. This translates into CASSIGAGSVTIYF.

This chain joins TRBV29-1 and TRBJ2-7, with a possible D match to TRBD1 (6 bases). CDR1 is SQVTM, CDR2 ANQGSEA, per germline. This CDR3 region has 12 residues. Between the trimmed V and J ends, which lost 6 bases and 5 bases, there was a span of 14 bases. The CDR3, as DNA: TGCAGCGTCACCGGGACAACCCACGAGCAGTACTTC. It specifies CSVTGTTHEQYF.

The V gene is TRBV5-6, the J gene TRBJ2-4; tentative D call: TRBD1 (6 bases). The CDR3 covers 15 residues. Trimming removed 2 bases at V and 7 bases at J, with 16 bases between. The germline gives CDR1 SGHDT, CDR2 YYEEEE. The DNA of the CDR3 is TGTGCCAGCAGCTTCCGGACCACAGGGTCCAACATTCAGTACTTC. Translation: CASSFRTTGSNIQYF.